This T cell receptor (beta chain) emerged from a study of blood T cell repertoires in COVID-19. Study as a whole: The United States, Italy and Spain supplied acute and convalescent COVID-19 samples. PBMCs, B-cell-depleted T cells, or T cells were the source of the cDNA or gDNA that made up the material.

The V gene lost 2 bases and the J gene lost 0 bases, with 13 bases spanning the gap. The CDR3 has 16 amino acids. The germline gives CDR1 MNHEY, CDR2 SMNVEV (reference sequence). Clones were sequenced by immunoSEQ multiplex PCR, and TCRdb holds only the in-frame ones, with some missing. The top ten clones hold about 4% of a sample with roughly 230,000 clones, just under 85% of them seen once. This TCR came from a man aged 45-60 years with acute or convalescent COVID-19. This rearrangement joins TRBV27 to TRBJ1-2, with D unresolved. Sequencing used peripheral blood. This CDR3 reads CASSLVAGKANYGYTF. CDR3 coding DNA: TGTGCCAGCAGTTTAGTGGCAGGAAAAGCTAACTATGGCTACACCTTC.